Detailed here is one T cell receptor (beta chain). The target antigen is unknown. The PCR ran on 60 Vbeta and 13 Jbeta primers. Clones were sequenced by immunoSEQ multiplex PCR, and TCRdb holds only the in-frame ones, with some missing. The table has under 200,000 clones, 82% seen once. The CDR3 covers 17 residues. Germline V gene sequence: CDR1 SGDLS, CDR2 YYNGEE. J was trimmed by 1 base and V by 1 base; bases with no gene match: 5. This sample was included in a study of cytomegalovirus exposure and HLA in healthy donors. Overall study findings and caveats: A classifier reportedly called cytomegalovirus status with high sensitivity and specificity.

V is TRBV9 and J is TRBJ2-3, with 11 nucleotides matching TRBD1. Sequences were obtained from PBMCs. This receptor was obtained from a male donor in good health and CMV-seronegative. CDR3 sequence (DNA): TGTGCCAGCAGCGTAAATCCGGGACAGGGGGGCACAGATACGCAGTATTTT. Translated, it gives CASSVNPGQGGTDTQYF.